The 15 T cell receptor beta chains presented below share a single source sample, sequenced in a study of blood T cell repertoires in COVID-19. Data came from immunoSEQ multiplex PCR; TCRdb stores just in-frame clones and leaves some out. The table has around 480,000 clones, 75% to 90% seen once. Input material: PBMCs or T cells enriched from blood (not recorded which). These receptors all come from a woman under 30 who had recovered from COVID-19.

This clone has just one count. CDR3: CASSGSMEGAPGTEAFF. The DNA of the CDR3 is TGTGCCAGCAGTGGCTCGATGGAGGGGGCGCCGGGCACTGAAGCTTTCTTT. The gene calls are TRBV2 and TRBJ1-1; 7 positions match TRBD1. Losses at the gene ends were 4 bases for V and 4 bases for J; bases not matched to a gene: 15. CDR1 and CDR2 from the germline V gene are SNHLY and FYNNEI. The length of the CDR3 is 17 residues.

J is TRBJ2-3 and V is TRBV5-1; TRBD2 aligns across 10 bases. The CDR3 is made up of 20 amino acids. From germline, CDR1 is SGHRS and CDR2 YFSETQ. V shed 0 bases and J 0 bases; nucleotides not matched to a gene: 13. CDR3 region: CASSLVRTAGGSFSTDTQYF. The CDR3 nucleotides read TGCGCCAGCAGCTTGGTCCGAACAGCGGGGGGGTCCTTTAGCACAGATACGCAGTATTTT.

This clone was picked up one time. The rearrangement uses TRBV29-1 and TRBJ2-1; the D gene is possibly TRBD2 (5 bases). V lost 2 bases and J lost 0, with 11 bases in between. The CDR3 spans 15 residues. Germline V gives CDR1 SQVTM, CDR2 ANQGSEA. This CDR3 is CSVEKGVNSYNEQFF. The DNA for the CDR3 is TGCAGCGTTGAAAAGGGAGTGAACTCCTACAATGAGCAGTTCTTC.

The chain has TRBV5-1 and TRBJ1-3; no clear D. The germline V gene encodes CDR1 SGHRS and CDR2 YFSETQ. V lost 7 bases and J lost 8, with 25 bases in between. The CDR3 length is 16 residues. The CDR3 DNA reads TGCGCCAGCGGGAGAACAACCTCAGATTCTGGGGACACCATATATTTT. This codes for CASGRTTSDSGDTIYF.

The rearrangement uses TRBV5-6 and TRBJ2-5; 8 bases map to TRBD1. This CDR3 has 16 residues. The germline CDR1 and CDR2 sequences are SGHDT and YYEEEE. The junction had 8 bases not matched to a gene; V was cut back by 0 bases and J by 4 bases. The CDR3 DNA sequence: TGTGCCAGCAGCTTGGTAGGACAGGGAGGTGGAGAGACCCAGTACTTC. Its translation: CASSLVGQGGGETQYF.

The DNA for the CDR3 is TGTGCCAGTACCCCCCTACCTAACACCGGGGAGCTGTTTTTT. Amino acids: CASTPLPNTGELFF. The rearrangement links TRBV19 to TRBJ2-2, with D hard to call. Germline loops: CDR1 LNHDA, CDR2 SQIVND (reference sequence). CDR3 length equals 14 residues. The V and J ends lost 7 bases and 2 bases respectively, with 11 bases between them.

The chain combines TRBV5-6 with TRBJ2-3, with D possibly matching TRBD2 (6 bases). Germline assignment: CDR1 SGHDT and CDR2 YYEEEE. This CDR3 contains 15 residues. Trimming shortened V by 0 bases and J by 0 bases, and 8 bases separated the two germline ends. The CDR3 DNA sequence: TGTGCCAGCAGCTTGGGCGGGATTAGCACAGATACGCAGTATTTT. Its translation: CASSLGGISTDTQYF.

The rearrangement links TRBV27 to TRBJ1-2; 7 nucleotides line up with TRBD1. V lost 3 bases to trimming and J lost 4 bases; unmatched junction nucleotides: 14. There are 17 residues in the CDR3. Looked up from germline, CDR1 is MNHEY and CDR2 is SMNVEV (reference sequence). CDR3 region: CASSFRTRNEGAYGYTF. The CDR3 DNA sequence: TGTGCCAGCAGTTTTCGTACCCGGAACGAGGGGGCCTATGGCTACACCTTC.

The chain combines TRBV9 with TRBJ1-4; TRBD1 matches at 9 bases. The CDR3 is 16 residues long. Germline trimming cut 0 bases from V and 6 bases from J; bases unmatched to any gene: 6. The germline V gene encodes CDR1 SGDLS and CDR2 YYNGEE. CDR3 sequence (DNA): TGTGCCAGCAGCGTAGGAGGACAGGGGCGGTATGAAAAACTGTTTTTT. This encodes CASSVGGQGRYEKLFF.

The chain recombines TRBV5-5 with TRBJ2-7; TRBD1 matches at 7 bases. CDR1 and CDR2 (germline): SGHKS, YYEKEE (reference sequence). The V segment lost 2 bases and the J segment 5 bases; nucleotides outside the gene matches: 10. The CDR3 loop spans 15 amino acids. For the CDR3, the DNA is TGTGCCAGCAGCTTACACACAGGGGTAGCAAACGAGCAGTACTTC. Its translation is CASSLHTGVANEQYF. Together with reference TRBV5-5 and TRBJ2-7, the CDR3 gives the full variable domain: DAGVTQSPTHLIKTRGQQVTLRCSPISGHKSVSWYQQVLGQGPQFIFQYYEKEERGRGNFPDRFSARQFPNYSSELNVNALLLGDSALYLCASSLHTGVANEQYFGPGTRLTVT.

The CDR3 reads CASRYRGDTGELFF. The CDR3 DNA follows: TGTGCCAGCAGGTACAGGGGGGACACCGGGGAGCTGTTTTTT. V and J are TRBV7-9 and TRBJ2-2; 8 positions match TRBD1. The trim removed 6 bases at V and 3 bases at J, leaving 3 bases unmatched. The length of the CDR3 is 14 residues. Germline V gene data show CDR1 as SEHNR and CDR2 as FQNEAQ (reference sequence).

In nucleotides, the CDR3 is TGCGCCAGCAGCCAAGTACAGGGAAATATGTGGGAGCAGTACTTC. Translating gives CASSQVQGNMWEQYF. V is TRBV4-1 and J is TRBJ2-7, with D perhaps TRBD1 (6 bases). V lost 1 base and J lost 7, with 17 bases in between. The CDR3 has 15 residues. Germline V lookup: CDR1 MGHRA, CDR2 YSYEKL.

This chain links TRBV20-1 with TRBJ2-7, with TRBD1 identical over 7 bases. The CDR3 covers 11 residues. J lost 6 bases, V lost 6 bases, and 5 bases had no gene match. Germline V gives CDR1 DFQATT, CDR2 SNEGSKA (reference sequence). The CDR3 region is CSALQGFEQYF. The CDR3 DNA sequence: TGCAGTGCCCTACAGGGGTTCGAGCAGTACTTC.

The V gene is TRBV6-5, the J gene TRBJ2-2, with 8 bases matching TRBD1. This CDR3 contains 16 residues. The germline V gene encodes CDR1 MNHEY and CDR2 SVGAGI. Germline trimming cut 4 bases from V and 2 bases from J; bases unmatched to any gene: 6. The CDR3 DNA follows: TGTGCCAGCAGTTCTCGGACAGGGATAAACACCGGGGAGCTGTTTTTT. The encoded protein is CASSSRTGINTGELFF.

This sequence joins TRBV7-3 and TRBJ2-3; 7 bases are shared with TRBD2. V lost 1 base and J lost 4; bases outside the gene matches: 5. The CDR3 length is 15 residues. Germline V CDR1 and CDR2: SGHTA, FQGTGA. The CDR3 spells CASSLRGGVSDTQYF. In nucleotides, the CDR3 is TGTGCCAGCAGCTTAAGGGGGGGAGTCTCAGATACGCAGTATTTT.